A selection of T cell receptor beta chains follows, all from one sample in a study of T cells in narcolepsy. Produced via immunoSEQ multiplex PCR; TCRdb's table is partial and in-frame only. The sample has around 26,000 clones; around four fifths are singletons. The sample comprised CD45RA- memory CD4+ T cells from PBMCs. These TCRs come from a human donor with narcolepsy. Both conserved end residues are part of each CDR3. Each record gives: J gene, D gene, clone size, V gene, CDR3 protein, CDR3 DNA. D genes are given only for firm matches. Some rows have no size entry. The others give once, few or many, or a class for an expanded clone.

TRBJ2-3,.,.,TRBV5-5,CASSSPKEWDTQYF,TGTGCCAGCAGCTCGCCGAAGGAGTGGGATACGCAGTATTTT
TRBJ2-6,.,.,TRBV18,CASSPSSPGGGANVLTF,TGTGCCAGCTCACCTTCCTCCCCCGGCGGGGGGGCCAACGTCCTGACTTTC
TRBJ2-5,TRBD2,.,TRBV13,CASSFIAGGTLQETQYF,TGTGCCAGCAGCTTCATAGCGGGAGGGACCCTACAAGAGACCCAGTACTTC
TRBJ2-7,TRBD2,.,TRBV15,CATSNVSGRASYEQYF,TGTGCCACCAGCAACGTGTCCGGGAGGGCGTCCTACGAGCAGTACTTC
TRBJ2-1,.,.,TRBV7-2,CASSLGGRLWFF,TGTGCCAGCAGCTTAGGAGGTCGACTATGGTTCTTC
TRBJ2-7,.,.,TRBV5-1,CASSLDRGYEQYF,TGCGCCAGCAGCTTGGATCGCGGCTACGAGCAGTACTTC
TRBJ2-3,TRBD2,once,TRBV7-8,CASSLGSGRRDTQYF,TGTGCCAGCAGCTTAGGAAGCGGGAGACGGGATACGCAGTATTTT
TRBJ2-1,.,.,TRBV14,CASSLMGGKGSEQFF,TGTGCCAGCAGCCTTATGGGCGGGAAGGGTAGTGAGCAGTTCTTC
TRBJ2-7,.,.,TRBV4-1,CASSHPYPIPGQPIIPSYEQYF,TGCGCCAGCAGCCACCCCTACCCAATTCCAGGACAGCCCATCATACCCTCGTACGAGCAGTACTTC
TRBJ2-1,.,.,TRBV4-1,CASSQDSASSYNEQFF,TGCGCCAGCAGCCAAGATTCGGCTAGCTCCTACAATGAGCAGTTCTTC
TRBJ2-1,TRBD2,.,TRBV15,CATSRGNLGLAPHNEQFF,TGTGCCACCAGCAGAGGTAATCTCGGACTAGCGCCCCACAATGAGCAGTTCTTC
TRBJ1-3,TRBD1,.,TRBV5-6,CASSSKDRGRNTIYF,TGTGCCAGCAGCTCCAAGGACAGGGGAAGAAACACCATATATTTT
TRBJ2-5,.,.,TRBV19,CASSKGTSQETQYF,TGTGCCAGTAGTAAGGGAACTTCTCAAGAGACCCAGTACTTC
TRBJ1-2,.,.,TRBV5-4,CASSPHGLVGYTF,TGTGCCAGCAGCCCGCACGGTCTTGTGGGCTACACCTTC
TRBJ1-5,.,few,TRBV19,CASSILRTSNQPQHF,TGTGCCAGTAGTATCTTACGGACAAGCAATCAGCCCCAGCATTTT
TRBJ2-3,.,.,TRBV6-5,CASSYEPSTDTQYF,TGTGCCAGCAGCTACGAGCCTAGCACAGATACGCAGTATTTT
TRBJ1-5,.,.,TRBV10-3,CAISEIDGQPQHF,TGTGCCATCAGTGAAATTGACGGTCAGCCCCAGCATTTT
TRBJ2-1,.,.,TRBV10-1,CASSEFGADYNEQFF,TGCGCCAGCAGTGAGTTTGGGGCCGATTACAATGAGCAGTTCTTC
TRBJ1-1,.,.,TRBV15,CATRPGGNTEAFF,TGTGCCACGCGCCCCGGGGGTAACACTGAAGCTTTCTTT
TRBJ1-5,.,.,TRBV7-2,CASSQLPRMNQPQHF,TGTGCCAGCAGCCAACTCCCCCGGATGAATCAGCCCCAGCATTTT
TRBJ1-1,.,.,TRBV28,CASKTVNTEAFF,TGTGCCAGCAAAACAGTGAACACTGAAGCTTTCTTT
TRBJ2-5,.,.,TRBV10-2,CASSARDTSYQETQYF,TGCGCCAGCAGTGCGAGGGACACCTCGTACCAAGAGACCCAGTACTTC
TRBJ2-2,.,.,TRBV5-8,CASSPHPWSGELFF,TGTGCCAGCAGTCCCCACCCTTGGTCCGGGGAGCTGTTTTTT
TRBJ2-2,TRBD1,medium-sized,TRBV2,CASGGQGRSGELFF,TGTGCCAGCGGAGGACAGGGGCGGTCCGGGGAGCTGTTTTTT
TRBJ1-2,.,.,TRBV14,CASSQSHGVPLYGYTF,TGTGCCAGCAGCCAATCCCATGGGGTACCTCTCTATGGCTACACCTTC
TRBJ2-3,TRBD2,.,TRBV4-2,CASSQAGLAGTDTQYF,TGTGCCAGCAGCCAGGCGGGACTAGCGGGAACAGATACGCAGTATTTT
TRBJ1-4,.,.,TRBV19,CASSGRWGEKLFF,TGTGCCAGTAGTGGGAGGTGGGGTGAAAAACTGTTTTTT
TRBJ2-1,.,.,TRBV20-1,CSATRDNEQFF,TGCAGTGCTACCAGAGACAATGAGCAGTTCTTC
TRBJ2-1,.,.,TRBV5-4,CASQAFGNEQFF,TGTGCCAGCCAGGCTTTCGGAAATGAGCAGTTCTTC
TRBJ1-3,.,.,TRBV19,CVSSFPGTHGNTIYF,TGTGTCAGTAGTTTCCCAGGGACGCATGGGAACACCATATATTTT
TRBJ2-3,.,.,TRBV25-1,CASSGPSTDTQYF,TGTGCCAGCAGTGGACCTAGCACAGATACGCAGTATTTT
TRBJ2-2,TRBD1,.,TRBV11-3,CASSSSGQLNTGELFF,TGTGCCAGCAGCTCGTCGGGACAGCTGAACACCGGGGAGCTGTTTTTT
TRBJ2-3,TRBD2,.,TRBV2,CASLPGASGRLVTDTQYF,TGTGCCAGCCTACCAGGGGCTAGCGGGAGGCTGGTCACAGATACGCAGTATTTT
TRBJ2-3,.,.,TRBV28,CASKEQWTDTQYF,TGTGCCAGCAAGGAGCAATGGACAGATACGCAGTATTTT
TRBJ1-5,.,.,TRBV9,CASSVGDGAYNQPQHF,TGTGCCAGCAGCGTAGGGGACGGGGCTTACAATCAGCCCCAGCATTTT
TRBJ2-5,.,.,TRBV5-1,CASSLDRWETQYF,TGCGCCAGCAGCTTGGACCGGTGGGAGACCCAGTACTTC
TRBJ2-6,TRBD1,once,TRBV27,CASSLRPRDRGHGANVLTF,TGTGCCAGCAGTTTAAGGCCCCGGGACAGGGGGCATGGGGCCAACGTCCTGACTTTC
TRBJ1-4,.,once,TRBV7-9,CASSLGSGGRGEKLFF,TGTGCCAGCAGCTTAGGGTCGGGGGGGCGCGGCGAAAAACTGTTTTTT
TRBJ1-2,.,.,TRBV27,CASRGGTFGYTF,TGTGCCAGCAGAGGGGGGACTTTCGGCTACACCTTC
TRBJ2-5,.,.,TRBV7-2,CASSLDGTRETQYF,TGTGCCAGCAGCTTAGACGGGACACGGGAGACCCAGTACTTC
TRBJ2-7,.,.,TRBV7-7,CASSLEEGEGYEQYF,TGTGCTAGCAGCTTAGAGGAGGGTGAGGGCTACGAGCAGTACTTC